This T cell receptor (beta chain) was identified during a study of blood T cell repertoires in COVID-19. In the original analysis: Reference gene primer amplification in the assay estimated nucleated cell counts. Using immunoSEQ multiplex PCR, the repertoire was profiled, and TCRdb retains in-frame clones only, with some absent. V, J and clone size derive from that table, while D and trimming were established from the DNA sequence. The sample has over 120,000 clones, around 83% seen once. CDR3 length: 15 residues. J was trimmed by 2 bases and V by 4 bases; bases with no gene match: 5. Germline CDR1 reads SEHNR; CDR2 reads FQNEAQ (reference sequence). Clinical histories supplied by participants themselves formed the basis of cohort assignment. Donors in Cohort 3 who had recovered were those with two negative PCRs, healthcare professional clearance, or resolution of their symptoms.

This clonotype was sampled from a man aged 45-65 years who had recovered from COVID-19. The rearrangement uses TRBV7-9 and TRBJ2-7; 10 bases match TRBD1. The sequenced sample was PBMCs or T cells enriched from blood (not recorded which). The CDR3 DNA reads as TGTGCCAGCAGCTGGCAGGGACAGGGGCCCTACGAGCAGTACTTC. Encoded protein: CASSWQGQGPYEQYF.